This T cell receptor beta chain was recorded in a study of blood T cell repertoires in COVID-19. Some clones are missing from TCRdb's copy, which holds only in-frame ones; the method was immunoSEQ multiplex PCR. The sample lists 260,000 or so clones; 75% to 85% were seen once. This clonotype was sampled from an elderly woman with COVID-19, enrolled during active disease. Sequencing used peripheral blood.

As DNA, the CDR3 is TGTGCCAGCAGTTACTCGCGGGACAGGGGAACGGACGAGCAGTACTTC. Protein: CASSYSRDRGTDEQYF. The chain uses TRBV6-6 and TRBJ2-7; 10 bases agree with TRBD1. V lost 0 bases and J lost 5; bases outside the gene matches: 7. Germline V lookup: CDR1 MNHNY, CDR2 SVGAGI (reference sequence). CDR3 length: 16 residues.